This is a list of T cell receptor beta chains from one sample in a study of cytomegalovirus exposure and HLA in healthy donors. Assay used: immunoSEQ multiplex PCR; TCRdb lists only in-frame clones, some missing. Found here are around 130,000 clones, 85% to 90% of them singletons; the top ten hold about 1.5%. Sequencing used PBMCs. Receptors originate from a man under 40 in good health and CMV-seronegative. Each CDR3 is given without its conserved first and last residue.

CDR3 protein: ASSGTGGYEQF
J gene: TRBJ2-1
V gene: TRBV9

CDR3 protein: ASSLPRTRGNNYEQY
J gene: TRBJ2-7
V gene: TRBV11-2

CDR3 protein: ASSLSGSRTRSYEQY
J gene: TRBJ2-7
V gene: TRBV27

CDR3 protein: ASSYRWTHPQH
J gene: TRBJ1-5
V gene: TRBV6-5

CDR3 protein: ASSVGAGGYYNEQF
J gene: TRBJ2-1
V gene: TRBV9

CDR3 protein: ASSLRGGGEKLF
J gene: TRBJ1-4
V gene: TRBV5-4

CDR3 protein: ASSSLAGDREQF
J gene: TRBJ2-1
V gene: TRBV11-2

CDR3 protein: ASSFGTDTGELF
J gene: TRBJ2-2
V gene: TRBV11-3

CDR3 protein: ASSSLAGGFVEQY
J gene: TRBJ2-7
V gene: TRBV7-2

CDR3 protein: ASSPEILNEQF
J gene: TRBJ2-1
V gene: TRBV18

CDR3 protein: ASSDSGGYNEQF
J gene: TRBJ2-1
V gene: TRBV6-1

CDR3 protein: ASRESGGRVDTQY
J gene: TRBJ2-3
V gene: TRBV6-1

CDR3 protein: ASRDRGPEAF
J gene: TRBJ1-1
V gene: TRBV27

CDR3 protein: ASSLALVYSNTGELF
J gene: TRBJ2-2
V gene: TRBV7-9

CDR3 protein: ASSTLLANTGELF
J gene: TRBJ2-2
V gene: TRBV5-1

CDR3 protein: ASRGPGEGEKLF
J gene: TRBJ1-4
V gene: TRBV6-5